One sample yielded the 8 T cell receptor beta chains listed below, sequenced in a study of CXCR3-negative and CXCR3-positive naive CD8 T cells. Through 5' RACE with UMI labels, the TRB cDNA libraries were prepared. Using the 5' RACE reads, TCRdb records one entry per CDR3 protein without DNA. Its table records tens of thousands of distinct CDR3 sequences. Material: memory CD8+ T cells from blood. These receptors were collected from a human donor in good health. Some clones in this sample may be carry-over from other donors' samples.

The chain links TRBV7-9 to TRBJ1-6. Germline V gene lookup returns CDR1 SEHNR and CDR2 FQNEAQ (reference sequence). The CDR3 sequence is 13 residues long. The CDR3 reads CASSLGINSPLHF.

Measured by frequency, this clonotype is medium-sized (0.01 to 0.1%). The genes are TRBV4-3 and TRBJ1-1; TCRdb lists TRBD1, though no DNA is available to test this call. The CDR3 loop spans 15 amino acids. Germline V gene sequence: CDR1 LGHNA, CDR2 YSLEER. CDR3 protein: CASSKDAGEPAEAFF.

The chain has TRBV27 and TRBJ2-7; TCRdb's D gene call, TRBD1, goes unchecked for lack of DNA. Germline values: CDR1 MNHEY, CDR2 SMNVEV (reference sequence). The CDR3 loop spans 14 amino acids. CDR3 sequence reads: CASSPGRISYEQYF.

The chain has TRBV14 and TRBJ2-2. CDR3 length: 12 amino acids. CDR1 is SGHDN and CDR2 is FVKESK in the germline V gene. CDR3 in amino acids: CASSQVAGELFF.

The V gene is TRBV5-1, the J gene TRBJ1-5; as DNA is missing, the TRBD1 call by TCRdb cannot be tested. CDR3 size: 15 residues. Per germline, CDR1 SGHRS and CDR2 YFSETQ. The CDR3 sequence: CASSLEGTDNQPQHF.

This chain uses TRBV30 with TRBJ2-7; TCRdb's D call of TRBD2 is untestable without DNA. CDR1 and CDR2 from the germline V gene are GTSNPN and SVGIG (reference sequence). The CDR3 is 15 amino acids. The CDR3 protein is CAWSVSRGGPYEQYF.

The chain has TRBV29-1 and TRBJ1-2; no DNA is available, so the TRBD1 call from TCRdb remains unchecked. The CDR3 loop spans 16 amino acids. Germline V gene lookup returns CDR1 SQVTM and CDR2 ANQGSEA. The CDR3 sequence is CSVESYMGVSSYGYTF.

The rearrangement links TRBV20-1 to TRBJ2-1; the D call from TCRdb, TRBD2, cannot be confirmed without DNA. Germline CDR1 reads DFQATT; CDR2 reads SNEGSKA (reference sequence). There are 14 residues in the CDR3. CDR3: CSARGDTSHNEQFF.